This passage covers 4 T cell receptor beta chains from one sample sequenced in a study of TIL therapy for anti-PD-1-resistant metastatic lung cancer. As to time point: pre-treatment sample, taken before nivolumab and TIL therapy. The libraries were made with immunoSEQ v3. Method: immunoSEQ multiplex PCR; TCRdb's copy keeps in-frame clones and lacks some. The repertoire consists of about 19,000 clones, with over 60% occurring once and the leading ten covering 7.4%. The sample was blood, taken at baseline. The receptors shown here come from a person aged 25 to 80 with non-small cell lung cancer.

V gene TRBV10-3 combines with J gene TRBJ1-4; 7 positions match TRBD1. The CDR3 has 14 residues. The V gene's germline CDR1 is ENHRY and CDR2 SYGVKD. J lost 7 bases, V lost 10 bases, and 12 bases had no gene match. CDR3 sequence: CATGTQGGGEKLFF. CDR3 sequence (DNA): TGTGCCACCGGGACCCAGGGGGGAGGTGAAAAACTGTTTTTT.

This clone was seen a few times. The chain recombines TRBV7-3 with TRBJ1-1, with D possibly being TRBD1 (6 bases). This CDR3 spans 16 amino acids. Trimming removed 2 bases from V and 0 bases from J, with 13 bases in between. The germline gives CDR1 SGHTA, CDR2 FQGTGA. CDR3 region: CASSLLGGGVNTEAFF. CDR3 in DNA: TGTGCCAGCAGCTTATTAGGAGGGGGAGTGAACACTGAAGCTTTCTTT.

DNA of the CDR3: TGTGCCATCAGAGGTAGCGGGAGCCGAGATACGCAGTATTTT. It codes for CAIRGSGSRDTQYF. The chain uses TRBV10-3 and TRBJ2-3, with 9 bases lining up with TRBD2. V gave up 6 bases and J gave up 5 bases; unmatched junction bases: 6. CDR1 is ENHRY and CDR2 is SYGVKD in the germline V gene. This CDR3 contains 14 residues.

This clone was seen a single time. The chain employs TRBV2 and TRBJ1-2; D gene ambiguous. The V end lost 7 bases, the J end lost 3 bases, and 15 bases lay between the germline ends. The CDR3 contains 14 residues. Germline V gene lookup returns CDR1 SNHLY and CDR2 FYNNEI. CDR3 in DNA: TGTGCCAGCACCAAAGGATTGAACTACTATGGCTACACCTTC. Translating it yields CASTKGLNYYGYTF.